This T cell receptor beta chain was identified in a study of blood T cell repertoires in COVID-19. The overall study: Specimens from acute and convalescent COVID-19 originated in the United States, Italy and Spain. Sources were T cells, B-cell-depleted T cells, or PBMCs; the material itself was cDNA or gDNA.

In the study's own analysis: Amplification with reference gene primers provided the estimates of nucleated cell counts. Sequencing used immunoSEQ multiplex PCR; TCRdb keeps in-frame clones, though not all of them. D and trimming come from the DNA, and the V and J calls and clone size come from that table. Among some 120,000 clones listed, approximately 82% were seen once. Germline CDR1 reads SGHDN; CDR2 reads FVKESK. This CDR3 spans 16 amino acids. Trimming at V came to 2 bases and at J to 7 bases, leaving 11 bases not matched to a gene. This sequence joins TRBV14 and TRBJ2-1, with 7 bases aligning to TRBD2. The sample comprised peripheral blood. The sequence derives from a woman aged 50 to 60 with acute or convalescent COVID-19. The CDR3: CASSQRVGGGRNEQFF. CDR3 DNA: TGTGCCAGCAGCCAAAGAGTCGGGGGAGGGAGGAATGAGCAGTTCTTC.